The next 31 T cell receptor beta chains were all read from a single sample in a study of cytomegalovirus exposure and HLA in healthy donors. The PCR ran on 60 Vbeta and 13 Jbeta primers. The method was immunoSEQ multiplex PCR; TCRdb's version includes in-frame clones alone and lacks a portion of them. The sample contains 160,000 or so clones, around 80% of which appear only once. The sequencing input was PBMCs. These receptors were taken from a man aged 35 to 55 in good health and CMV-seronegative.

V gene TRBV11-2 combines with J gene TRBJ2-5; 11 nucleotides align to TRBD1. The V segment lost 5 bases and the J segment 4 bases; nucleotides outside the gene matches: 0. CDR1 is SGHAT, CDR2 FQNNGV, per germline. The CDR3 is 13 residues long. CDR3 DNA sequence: TGTGCCAGCAGCGGGACAGGGGGAGAGACCCAGTACTTC. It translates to CASSGTGGETQYF.

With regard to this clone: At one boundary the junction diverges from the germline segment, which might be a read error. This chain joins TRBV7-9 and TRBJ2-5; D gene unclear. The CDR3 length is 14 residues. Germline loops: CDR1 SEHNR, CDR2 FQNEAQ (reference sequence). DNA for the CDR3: TGTTCCAGCAGCTTACCCGGGTTTGGGGAGACCCAGTACTTC. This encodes CSSSLPGFGETQYF.

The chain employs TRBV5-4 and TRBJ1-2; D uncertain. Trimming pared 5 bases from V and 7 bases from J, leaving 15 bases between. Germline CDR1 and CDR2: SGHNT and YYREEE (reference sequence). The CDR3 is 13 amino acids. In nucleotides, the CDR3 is TGTGCCAGCAGTTTCGACGGAGCCCTTGGCTACACCTTC. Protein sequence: CASSFDGALGYTF.

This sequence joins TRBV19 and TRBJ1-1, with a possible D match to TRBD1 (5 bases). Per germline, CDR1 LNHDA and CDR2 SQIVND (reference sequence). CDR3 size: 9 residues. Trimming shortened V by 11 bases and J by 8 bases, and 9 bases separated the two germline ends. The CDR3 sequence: CARTIEAFF. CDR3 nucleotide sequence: TGTGCCCGGACAATAGAAGCTTTCTTT.

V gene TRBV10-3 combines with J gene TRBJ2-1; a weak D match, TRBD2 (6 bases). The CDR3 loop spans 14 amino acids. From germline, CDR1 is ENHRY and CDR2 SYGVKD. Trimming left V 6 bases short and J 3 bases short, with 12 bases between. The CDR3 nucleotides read TGTGCCATCAGGCCGGGAGAAAGCTACAATGAGCAGTTCTTC. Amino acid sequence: CAIRPGESYNEQFF.

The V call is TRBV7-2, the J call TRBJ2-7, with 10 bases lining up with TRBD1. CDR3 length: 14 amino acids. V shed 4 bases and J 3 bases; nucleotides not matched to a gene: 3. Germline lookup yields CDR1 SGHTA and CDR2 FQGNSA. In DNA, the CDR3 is TGTGCCAGCAGCTCGACAGGGGGCAACTACGAGCAGTACTTC. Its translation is CASSSTGGNYEQYF.

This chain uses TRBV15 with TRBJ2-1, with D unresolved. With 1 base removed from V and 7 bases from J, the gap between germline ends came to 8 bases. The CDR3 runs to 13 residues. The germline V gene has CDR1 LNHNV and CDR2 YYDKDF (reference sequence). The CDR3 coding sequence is TGTGCCACCAGCAGAGGAGATTGGAATGAGCAGTTCTTC. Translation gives CATSRGDWNEQFF. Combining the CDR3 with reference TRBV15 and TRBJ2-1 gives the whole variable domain DAMVIQNPRYQVTQFGKPVTLSCSQTLNHNVMYWYQQKSSQAPKLLFHYYDKDFNNEADTPDNFQSRRPNTSFCFLDIRSPGLGDTAMYLCATSRGDWNEQFFGPGTRLTVL.

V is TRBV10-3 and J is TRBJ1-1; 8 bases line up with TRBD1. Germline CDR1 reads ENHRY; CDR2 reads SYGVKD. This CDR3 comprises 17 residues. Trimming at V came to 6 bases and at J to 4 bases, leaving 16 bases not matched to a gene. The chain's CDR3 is CAISNQRDRGSGTEAFF. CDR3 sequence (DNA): TGTGCCATCAGCAATCAGCGAGACAGGGGATCGGGCACTGAAGCTTTCTTT.

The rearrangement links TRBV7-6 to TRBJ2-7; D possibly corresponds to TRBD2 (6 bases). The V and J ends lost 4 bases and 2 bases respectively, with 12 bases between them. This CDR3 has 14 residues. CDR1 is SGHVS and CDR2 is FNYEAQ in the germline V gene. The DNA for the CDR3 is TGTGCCAGCAGCTCGATAGCGGTACCCTACGAGCAGTACTTC. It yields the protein CASSSIAVPYEQYF.

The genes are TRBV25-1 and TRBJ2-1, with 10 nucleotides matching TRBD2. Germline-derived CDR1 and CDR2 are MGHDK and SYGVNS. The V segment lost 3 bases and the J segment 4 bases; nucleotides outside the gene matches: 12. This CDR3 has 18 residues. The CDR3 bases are TGTGCCAGCAGTGAGATAGCGGGGGGCCTCCGCCCTTACAATGAGCAGTTCTTC. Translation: CASSEIAGGLRPYNEQFF.

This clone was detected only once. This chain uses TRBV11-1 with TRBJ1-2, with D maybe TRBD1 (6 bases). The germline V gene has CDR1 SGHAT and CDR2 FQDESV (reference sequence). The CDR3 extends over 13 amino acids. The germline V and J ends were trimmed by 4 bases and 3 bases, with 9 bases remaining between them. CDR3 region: CASSSQGDYGYTF. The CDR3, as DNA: TGTGCCAGCAGCTCACAGGGTGACTATGGCTACACCTTC.

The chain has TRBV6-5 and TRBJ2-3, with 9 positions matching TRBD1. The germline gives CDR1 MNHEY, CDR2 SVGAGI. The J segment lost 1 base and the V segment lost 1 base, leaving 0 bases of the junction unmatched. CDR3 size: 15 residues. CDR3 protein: CASSYWTGGTDTQYF. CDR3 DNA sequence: TGTGCCAGCAGTTACTGGACAGGGGGCACAGATACGCAGTATTTT.

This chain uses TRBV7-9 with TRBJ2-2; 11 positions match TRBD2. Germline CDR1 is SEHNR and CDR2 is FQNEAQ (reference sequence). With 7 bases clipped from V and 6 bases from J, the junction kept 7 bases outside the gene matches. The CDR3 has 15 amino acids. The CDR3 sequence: CASTLTSGNSGELFF. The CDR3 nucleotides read TGTGCCAGCACCCTGACTAGCGGGAATTCCGGGGAGCTGTTTTTT.

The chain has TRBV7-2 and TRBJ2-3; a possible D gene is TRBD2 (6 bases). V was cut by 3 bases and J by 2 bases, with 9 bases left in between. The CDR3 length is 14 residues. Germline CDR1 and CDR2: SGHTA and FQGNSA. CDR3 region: CASSFAGITDTQYF. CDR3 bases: TGTGCCAGCAGCTTTGCGGGAATCACAGATACGCAGTATTTT.

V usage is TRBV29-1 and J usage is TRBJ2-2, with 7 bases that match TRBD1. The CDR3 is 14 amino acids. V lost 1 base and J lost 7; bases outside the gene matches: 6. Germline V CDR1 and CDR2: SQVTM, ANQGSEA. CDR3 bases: TGCAGCGTTGAAGGTTCGGCAGGGGGCGGGGAGCTGTTTTTT. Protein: CSVEGSAGGGELFF.

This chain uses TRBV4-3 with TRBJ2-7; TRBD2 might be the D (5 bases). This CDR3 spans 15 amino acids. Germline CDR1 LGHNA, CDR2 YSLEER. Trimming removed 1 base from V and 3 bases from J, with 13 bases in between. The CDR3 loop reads CASSQAPGTVYEQYF. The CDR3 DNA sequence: TGCGCCAGCAGCCAAGCTCCGGGAACCGTCTACGAGCAGTACTTC.

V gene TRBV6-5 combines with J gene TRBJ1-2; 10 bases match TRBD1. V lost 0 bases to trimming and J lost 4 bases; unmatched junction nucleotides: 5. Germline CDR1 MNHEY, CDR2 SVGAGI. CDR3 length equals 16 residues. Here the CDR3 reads CASSYSGQGRGYGYTF. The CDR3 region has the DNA TGTGCCAGCAGTTACTCGGGACAGGGGAGGGGCTATGGCTACACCTTC.

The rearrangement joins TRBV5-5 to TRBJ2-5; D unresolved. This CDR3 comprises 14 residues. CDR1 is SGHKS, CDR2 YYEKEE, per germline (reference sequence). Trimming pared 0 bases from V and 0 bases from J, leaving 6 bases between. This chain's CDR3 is CASSLGGNQETQYF. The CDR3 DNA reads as TGTGCCAGCAGCTTGGGCGGCAACCAAGAGACCCAGTACTTC.

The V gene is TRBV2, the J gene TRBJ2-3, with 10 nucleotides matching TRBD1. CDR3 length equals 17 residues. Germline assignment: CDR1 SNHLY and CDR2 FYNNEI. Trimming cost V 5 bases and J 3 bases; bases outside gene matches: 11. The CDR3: CASSYSSTGGGTDTQYF. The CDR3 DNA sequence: TGTGCCAGCAGTTACTCTTCGACAGGGGGCGGAACAGATACGCAGTATTTT.

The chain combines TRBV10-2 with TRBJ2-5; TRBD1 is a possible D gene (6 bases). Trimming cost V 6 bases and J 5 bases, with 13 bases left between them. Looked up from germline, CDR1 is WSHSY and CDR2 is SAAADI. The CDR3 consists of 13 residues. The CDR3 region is CASRGQGTETQYF. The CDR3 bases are TGCGCCAGCAGGGGGCAGGGGACCGAGACCCAGTACTTC.

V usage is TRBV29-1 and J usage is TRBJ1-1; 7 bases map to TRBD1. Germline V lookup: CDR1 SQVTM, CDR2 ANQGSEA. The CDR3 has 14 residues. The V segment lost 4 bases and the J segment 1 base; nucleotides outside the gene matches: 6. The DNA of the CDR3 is TGCAGCGTTGGCGACAGGGCGGCGAACACTGAAGCTTTCTTT. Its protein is CSVGDRAANTEAFF.

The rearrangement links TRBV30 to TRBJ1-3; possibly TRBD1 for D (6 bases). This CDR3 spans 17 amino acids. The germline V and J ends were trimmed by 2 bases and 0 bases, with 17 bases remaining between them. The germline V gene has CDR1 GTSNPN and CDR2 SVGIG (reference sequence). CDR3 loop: CAWSPGQPTSSGNTIYF. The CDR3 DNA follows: TGTGCCTGGAGTCCCGGACAGCCTACGTCCTCTGGAAACACCATATATTTT.

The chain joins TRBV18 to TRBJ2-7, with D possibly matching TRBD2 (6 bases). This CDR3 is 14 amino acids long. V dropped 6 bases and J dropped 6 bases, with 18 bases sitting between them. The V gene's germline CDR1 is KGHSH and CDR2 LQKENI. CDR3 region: CASSLRTDGGEQYF. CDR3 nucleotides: TGTGCCAGCTCCCTTCGCACCGACGGGGGCGAGCAGTACTTC.

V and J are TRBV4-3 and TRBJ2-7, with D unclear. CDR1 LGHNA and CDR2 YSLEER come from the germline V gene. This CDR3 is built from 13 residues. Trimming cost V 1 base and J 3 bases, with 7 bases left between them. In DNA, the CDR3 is TGCGCCAGCAGCCAAGTAGGCGGCTACGAGCAGTACTTC. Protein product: CASSQVGGYEQYF.

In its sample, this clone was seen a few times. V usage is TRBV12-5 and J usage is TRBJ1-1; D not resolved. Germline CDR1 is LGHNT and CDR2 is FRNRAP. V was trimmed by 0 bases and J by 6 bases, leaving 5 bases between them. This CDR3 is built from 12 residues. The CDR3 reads CASGLVPSEAFF. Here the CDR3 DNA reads TGTGCTAGTGGTTTGGTCCCTTCTGAAGCTTTCTTT.

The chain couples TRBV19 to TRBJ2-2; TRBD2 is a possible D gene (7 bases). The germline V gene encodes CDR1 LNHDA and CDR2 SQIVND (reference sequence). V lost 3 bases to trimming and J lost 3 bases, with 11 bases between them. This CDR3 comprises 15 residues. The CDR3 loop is CASSIGGGYTGELFF. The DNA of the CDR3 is TGTGCCAGTAGTATTGGCGGGGGCTACACCGGGGAGCTGTTTTTT.

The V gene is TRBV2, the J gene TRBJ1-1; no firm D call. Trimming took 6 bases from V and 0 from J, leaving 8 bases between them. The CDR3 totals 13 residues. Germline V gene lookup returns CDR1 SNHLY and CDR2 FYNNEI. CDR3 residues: CASSAGLNTEAFF. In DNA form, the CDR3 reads TGTGCCAGCAGCGCGGGATTGAACACTGAAGCTTTCTTT.

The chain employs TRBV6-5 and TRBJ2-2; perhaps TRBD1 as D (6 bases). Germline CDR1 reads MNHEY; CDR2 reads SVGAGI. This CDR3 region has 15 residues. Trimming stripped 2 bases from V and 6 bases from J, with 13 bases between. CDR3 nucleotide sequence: TGTGCCAGCAGTTACCCCGGGACAAGCCCCGGGGAGCTGTTTTTT. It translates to CASSYPGTSPGELFF.

The CDR3 sequence: CASRWGGLSYEQYF. The CDR3 DNA is TGCGCCAGCAGGTGGGGGGGTCTGTCCTACGAGCAGTACTTC. The rearrangement joins TRBV5-1 to TRBJ2-7; 7 bases fit TRBD2. This CDR3 contains 14 residues. The germline V gene has CDR1 SGHRS and CDR2 YFSETQ. After removal of 5 bases from V and 1 base from J, the junction contained 6 bases not matched to a gene.

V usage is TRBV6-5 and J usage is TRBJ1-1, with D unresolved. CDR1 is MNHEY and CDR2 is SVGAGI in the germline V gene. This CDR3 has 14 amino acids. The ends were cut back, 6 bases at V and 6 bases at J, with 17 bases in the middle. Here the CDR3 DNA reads TGTGCCAGCAGCTCGGGGAGGTCGTTCTCTGAAGCTTTCTTT. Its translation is CASSSGRSFSEAFF.

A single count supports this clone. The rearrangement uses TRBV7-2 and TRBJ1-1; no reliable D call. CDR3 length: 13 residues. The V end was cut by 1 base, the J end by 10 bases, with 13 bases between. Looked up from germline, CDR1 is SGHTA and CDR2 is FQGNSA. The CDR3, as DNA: TGTGCCAGCAGCTTAGACGTAGCGACGGGAGCTTTCTTT. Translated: CASSLDVATGAFF.